This T cell receptor beta chain comes out of a study of beta chain features in type 1 diabetes. This clone was found a few times. Its antigen is not identified. The CDR3 has 10 residues. V lost 5 bases, J lost 7 bases, and 7 bases lay in between. Germline V gene sequence: CDR1 GTSNPN, CDR2 SVGIG (reference sequence). In all sorted populations, purity surpassed 95%. cDNA synthesis used the whole RNA isolate, giving expressed TCRB sequences. Sequencing was performed with immunoSEQ multiplex PCR; in TCRdb, only in-frame clones are kept and a portion is missing. The sample yields about 400,000 clones, around 12% seen once. Study findings and constraints: Shorter TCRB CDR3s, moderately but significantly so, were found in Type 1 diabetes patients in all four CD4+ subsets.

The sample taken for sequencing was naive CD4+ T cells from blood. This receptor was taken from a woman under 30 with type 1 diabetes. This chain joins TRBV30 and TRBJ2-3; D unclear. CDR3 region: CAWEDHTQYF. The DNA of the CDR3 is TGTGCCTGGGAGGATCATACGCAGTATTTT.